The clone carrying this T cell receptor beta chain was detected ten times or more. This CDR3 is 13 amino acids long. CDR1 and CDR2 from the germline V gene are MNHEY and SMNVEV (reference sequence). Trimming stripped 5 bases from V and 2 bases from J, with 9 bases between. The record originates from a study of T cells of healthy individuals. TCRdb independently ran MiXCR on the 5' RACE reads; one entry per CDR3 protein. The sample consists of approximately 50,000 distinct CDR3 sequences, approximately 14% of them appearing once. The V gene is TRBV27, the J gene TRBJ1-1; no firm D call. The receptor was derived from a human donor in good health. The CDR3 protein is CASSPEINTEAFF. Here the CDR3 DNA reads TGTGCCAGCAGTCCCGAGATCAACACTGAAGCTTTCTTT.